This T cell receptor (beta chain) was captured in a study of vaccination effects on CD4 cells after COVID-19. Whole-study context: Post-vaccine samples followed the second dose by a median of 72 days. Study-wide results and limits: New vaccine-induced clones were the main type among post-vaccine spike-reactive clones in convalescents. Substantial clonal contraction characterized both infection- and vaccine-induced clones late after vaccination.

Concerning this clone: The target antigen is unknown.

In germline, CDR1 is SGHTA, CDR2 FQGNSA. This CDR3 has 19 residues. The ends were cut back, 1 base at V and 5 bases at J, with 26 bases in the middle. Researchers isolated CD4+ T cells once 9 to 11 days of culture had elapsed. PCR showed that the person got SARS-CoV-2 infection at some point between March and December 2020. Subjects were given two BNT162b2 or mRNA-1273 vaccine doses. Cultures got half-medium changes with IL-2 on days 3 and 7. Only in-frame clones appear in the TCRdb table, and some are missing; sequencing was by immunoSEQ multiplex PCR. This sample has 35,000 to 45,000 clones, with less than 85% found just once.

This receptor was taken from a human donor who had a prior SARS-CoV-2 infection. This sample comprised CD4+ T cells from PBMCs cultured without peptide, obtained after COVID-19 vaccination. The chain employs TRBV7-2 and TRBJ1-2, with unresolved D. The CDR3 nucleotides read TGTGCCAGCAGCTTAGATCGGGCGAACTCATTGGACGGAAAATATGGCTACACCTTC. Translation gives CASSLDRANSLDGKYGYTF.